This passage covers 22 T cell receptor beta chains from one sample sequenced in a study of a mutant IDH1 vaccine in newly diagnosed glioma. No antigens are known for them. The table came from immunoSEQ multiplex PCR; TCRdb's copy has only in-frame clones and leaves some out. Here the sample spans 120,000 or so clones, 80% being singletons. Time point described: week 11, during vaccination. A 20-mer mutant IDH1 peptide at 300 ug was injected subcutaneously with topical imiquimod. This sample comprised PBMCs, obtained from a glioma patient whose treatment included an IDH1 peptide vaccine. The receptors were gathered from a man aged 40-49 years with glioma.

This chain uses TRBV7-9 with TRBJ2-5; tentative D call: TRBD1 (6 bases). V was cut by 5 bases and J by 5 bases, with 15 bases left in between. This CDR3 region has 14 residues. Germline CDR1 is SEHNR and CDR2 is FQNEAQ (reference sequence). This CDR3 is CASSRPGVGETQYF. The CDR3 DNA is TGTGCCAGCAGCCGTCCAGGGGTAGGGGAGACCCAGTACTTC.

The chain employs TRBV5-1 and TRBJ2-2; TRBD1 is a possible D gene (6 bases). CDR3 length equals 15 residues. CDR1 is SGHRS and CDR2 is YFSETQ in the germline V gene. The V end lost 0 bases, the J end lost 4 bases, and 10 bases lay between the germline ends. The CDR3 here is CASSLVQGTTGELFF. The CDR3 DNA sequence: TGCGCCAGCAGCTTGGTTCAGGGGACCACCGGGGAGCTGTTTTTT.

The V call is TRBV7-2, the J call TRBJ2-7; D uncertain. The CDR3 covers 14 residues. Trimming pared 2 bases from V and 3 bases from J, leaving 11 bases between. Germline V gene data show CDR1 as SGHTA and CDR2 as FQGNSA. DNA of the CDR3: TGTGCCAGCAGCTTAATCGGGCCGAGCTACGAGCAGTACTTC. As protein: CASSLIGPSYEQYF.

This clone is a singleton in its sample. The chain joins TRBV12-5 to TRBJ2-3, with D perhaps matching TRBD1 (6 bases). The germline V gene encodes CDR1 LGHNT and CDR2 FRNRAP. V lost 5 bases and J lost 2, with 11 bases in between. The CDR3 sequence is 14 residues long. The CDR3, as DNA: TGTGCTAGTGGTACCGGGGACAACACAGATACGCAGTATTTT. It translates to CASGTGDNTDTQYF.

This rearrangement joins TRBV27 to TRBJ2-5, with 9 bases matching TRBD2. CDR3 length: 16 residues. V lost 2 bases, J lost 5 bases, and 9 bases stayed unmatched. Germline values: CDR1 MNHEY, CDR2 SMNVEV (reference sequence). The CDR3 DNA is TGTGCCAGCAGTTTACAGCAGCGGGGGGAGGTGGAGACCCAGTACTTC. Its protein is CASSLQQRGEVETQYF.

J is TRBJ2-2 and V is TRBV7-9, with TRBD2 as a possible D gene (5 bases). Germline-derived CDR1 and CDR2 are SEHNR and FQNEAQ (reference sequence). Trimming stripped 5 bases from V and 4 bases from J, with 8 bases between. This CDR3 has 13 amino acids. The CDR3 DNA reads TGTGCCAGCAGCCCCGGGATCACCGGGGAGCTGTTTTTT. Protein product: CASSPGITGELFF.

The chain employs TRBV5-1 and TRBJ1-4; D gene ambiguous. The germline V gene has CDR1 SGHRS and CDR2 YFSETQ. V lost 5 bases and J 4 bases, leaving 9 bases between the germline ends. CDR3 length equals 13 residues. CDR3 DNA sequence: TGCGCCAGCAGAAACAGCGTTAATGAAAAACTGTTTTTT. Translated: CASRNSVNEKLFF.

The V call is TRBV28, the J call TRBJ1-2, with TRBD1 as a possible D gene (6 bases). This CDR3 has 14 residues. CDR1 MDHEN and CDR2 SYDVKM come from the germline V gene. Trimming removed 6 bases at V and 0 bases at J, with 11 bases between. CDR3 DNA sequence: TGTGCCAGCAGGAACAGGGAGACTAACTATGGCTACACCTTC. The encoded protein is CASRNRETNYGYTF.

The chain combines TRBV19 with TRBJ1-1; unclear D gene. Trimming stripped 4 bases from V and 11 bases from J, with 14 bases between. The V gene's germline CDR1 is LNHDA and CDR2 SQIVND (reference sequence). The CDR3 loop spans 12 amino acids. CDR3 sequence reads: CASSSWELSAFF. In nucleotides, the CDR3 is TGTGCCAGTAGTAGCTGGGAGCTATCGGCTTTCTTT.

V is TRBV4-2 and J is TRBJ1-1; D may be TRBD1 (5 bases). Germline V gene data show CDR1 as LGHNA and CDR2 as YNFKEQ. The V end lost 5 bases, the J end lost 7 bases, and 17 bases lay between the germline ends. The CDR3 loop spans 14 amino acids. The CDR3 loop reads CASSLVQGGGEAFF. The CDR3 coding sequence is TGTGCCAGCAGCTTGGTGCAGGGAGGAGGTGAAGCTTTCTTT.

The chain's CDR3 is CANQGGDGYTF. DNA for the CDR3: TGTGCCAACCAGGGTGGTGATGGCTACACCTTC. The chain is built from TRBV28 and TRBJ1-2, with D maybe TRBD1 (5 bases). CDR3 length equals 11 residues. Germline V gene lookup returns CDR1 MDHEN and CDR2 SYDVKM. V was trimmed by 10 bases and J by 6 bases, leaving 12 bases between them.

The chain uses TRBV5-1 and TRBJ2-7; 7 nucleotides match TRBD1. The CDR3 covers 15 residues. J gave up 3 bases and V 0 bases, and 6 bases lay outside the gene matches. Germline V lookup: CDR1 SGHRS, CDR2 YFSETQ. The CDR3 reads CASSLARTGDYEQYF. DNA for the CDR3: TGCGCCAGCAGCTTGGCCCGGACAGGTGACTACGAGCAGTACTTC.

This chain uses TRBV27 with TRBJ2-7, with D unclear. CDR1 MNHEY and CDR2 SMNVEV come from the germline V gene (reference sequence). The V and J ends lost 0 bases and 0 bases respectively, with 9 bases between them. CDR3 length: 15 amino acids. CDR3 region: CASSLSGRSSYEQYF. The CDR3 nucleotides read TGTGCCAGCAGTTTATCGGGCAGAAGCTCCTACGAGCAGTACTTC.

This clone was seen a single time. The chain is built from TRBV28 and TRBJ2-3; 7 positions agree with TRBD1. The germline V gene encodes CDR1 MDHEN and CDR2 SYDVKM. With V trimmed by 4 bases and J by 0 bases, 7 bases remained unmatched. The CDR3 covers 16 residues. The CDR3 reads CASSSRGTASTDTQYF. The CDR3 DNA follows: TGTGCCAGCAGTTCCAGAGGGACAGCTAGCACAGATACGCAGTATTTT.

V is TRBV18 and J is TRBJ2-5, with a possible D match to TRBD1 (5 bases). CDR3 size: 13 residues. V was trimmed by 4 bases and J by 5 bases, leaving 11 bases between them. Germline CDR1 reads KGHSH; CDR2 reads LQKENI. The CDR3 spells CASSQLDIETQYF. For the CDR3, the DNA is TGTGCCAGCTCACAACTGGACATTGAGACCCAGTACTTC.

The V gene is TRBV9, the J gene TRBJ2-5; 7 positions agree with TRBD1. The V and J ends lost 4 bases and 5 bases, in that order; junction bases with no gene match: 11. Germline CDR1 reads SGDLS; CDR2 reads YYNGEE. The CDR3 has 15 amino acids. CDR3 coding DNA: TGTGCCAGCAGCCAAAAGACAGGGTTTGGGGAGACCCAGTACTTC. It translates to CASSQKTGFGETQYF.

J is TRBJ2-5 and V is TRBV6-5; 8 bases line up with TRBD1. J gave up 6 bases and V 8 bases, and 14 bases lay outside the gene matches. There are 15 residues in the CDR3. Germline-derived CDR1 and CDR2 are MNHEY and SVGAGI. CDR3 residues: CASGETGTGRKTQYF. The CDR3 nucleotides are TGTGCCAGCGGCGAGACCGGGACAGGTCGAAAGACCCAGTACTTC.

This rearrangement joins TRBV5-1 to TRBJ2-1; the D gene is possibly TRBD2 (5 bases). The CDR3 loop spans 15 amino acids. Germline V gene lookup returns CDR1 SGHRS and CDR2 YFSETQ. Trimming stripped 4 bases from V and 0 bases from J, with 11 bases between. CDR3 amino acids: CASSPEAASYNEQFF. The CDR3 coding sequence is TGCGCCAGCAGCCCCGAAGCGGCCTCCTACAATGAGCAGTTCTTC. Together with reference TRBV5-1 and TRBJ2-1, the CDR3 gives the full variable domain: KAGVTQTPRYLIKTRGQQVTLSCSPISGHRSVSWYQQTPGQGLQFLFEYFSETQRNKGNFPGRFSGRQFSNSRSEMNVSTLELGDSALYLCASSPEAASYNEQFFGPGTRLTVL.

The CDR3 region is CASSLTPYNSPLHF. The CDR3, as DNA: TGTGCCAGCAGCTTGACCCCCTATAATTCACCCCTCCACTTT. This chain joins TRBV11-2 and TRBJ1-6; D is undetermined. Germline V gives CDR1 SGHAT, CDR2 FQNNGV. V gave up 3 bases and J gave up 2 bases, with 5 bases separating them. This CDR3 comprises 14 residues.

The chain employs TRBV9 and TRBJ2-7; 9 bases match TRBD1. This CDR3 comprises 15 residues. After removal of 6 bases from V and 2 bases from J, the junction contained 9 bases not matched to a gene. Germline CDR1 is SGDLS and CDR2 is YYNGEE. The CDR3 sequence is CASTNGTGLTYEQYF. The CDR3 DNA reads as TGTGCCAGCACCAATGGGACAGGGCTAACCTACGAGCAGTACTTC.

The chain recombines TRBV23-1 with TRBJ1-6; D call uncertain. Being an ORF, TRBV23-1 has a function that is uncertain. CDR3 length equals 15 residues. The V end was cut by 1 base, the J end by 10 bases, with 14 bases between. The CDR3 region is CASSQYDTDWSPLHF. As DNA, the CDR3 is TGCGCCAGCAGTCAATACGACACCGATTGGTCACCCCTCCACTTT.

CDR3 region: CAISEAGVAYGYTF. CDR3 nucleotide sequence: TGTGCCATCAGTGAGGCAGGGGTGGCCTATGGCTACACCTTC. This rearrangement joins TRBV10-3 to TRBJ1-2, with D maybe TRBD1 (6 bases). The CDR3 consists of 14 residues. Germline lookup yields CDR1 ENHRY and CDR2 SYGVKD. With 2 bases removed from V and 4 bases from J, the gap between germline ends came to 11 bases.